The present T cell receptor beta chain was sequenced within a study of blood T cells in healthy people across ages. Germline CDR1 and CDR2: LGHDT and YNNKEL (reference sequence). V was pared by 1 base and J by 5 bases, with 14 bases between. The CDR3 covers 15 residues. Combining a sample-barcoded 5' primer with a J-beta primer mix, a second PCR ran for roughly 6 to 12 cycles. TCRdb independently ran MiXCR on the 5' RACE reads; one entry per CDR3 protein. The sample yields 600,000 or so distinct CDR3 sequences, around 20% seen once. This TCR came from a man in his 70s in good health. The chain has TRBV3-1 and TRBJ2-5; unclear D gene. The sample taken for sequencing was blood. CDR3 region: CASSQGSAVRETQYF. The CDR3 bases are TGTGCCAGCAGCCAAGGGTCGGCGGTCCGGGAGACCCAGTACTTC.